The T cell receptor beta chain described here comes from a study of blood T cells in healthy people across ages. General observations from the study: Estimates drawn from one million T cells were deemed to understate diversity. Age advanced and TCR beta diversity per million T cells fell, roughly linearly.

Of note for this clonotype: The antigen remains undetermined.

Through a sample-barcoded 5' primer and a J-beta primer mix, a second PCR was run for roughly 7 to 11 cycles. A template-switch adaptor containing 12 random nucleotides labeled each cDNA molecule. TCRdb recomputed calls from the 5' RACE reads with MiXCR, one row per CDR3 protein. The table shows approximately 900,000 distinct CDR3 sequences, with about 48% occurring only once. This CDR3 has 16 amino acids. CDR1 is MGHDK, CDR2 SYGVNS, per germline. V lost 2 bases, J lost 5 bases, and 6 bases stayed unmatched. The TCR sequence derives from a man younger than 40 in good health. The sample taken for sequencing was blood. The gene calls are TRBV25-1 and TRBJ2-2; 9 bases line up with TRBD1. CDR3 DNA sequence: TGTGCCAGCAGTGAACCCACCGGGACAGGGACCGGGGAGCTGTTTTTT. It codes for CASSEPTGTGTGELFF. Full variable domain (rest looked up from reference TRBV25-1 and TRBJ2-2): EADIYQTPRYLVIGTGKKITLECSQTMGHDKMYWYQQDPGMELHLIHYSYGVNSTEKGDLSSESTVSRIRTEHFPLTLESARPSHTSQYLCASSEPTGTGTGELFFGEGSRLTVL.